This TCR beta chain appears in the sequencing data of a study of PD-1 blockade in classical Hodgkin lymphoma. General observations from the study: Excluded were patients who started nivolumab under 1 year after ASCT, a group that had lower diversity. Complete responders possessed baseline diversity comparable to newly diagnosed patients. TCR diversity rose significantly by C4D1 in CD4+ but not CD8+ cells.

CDR3 length: 14 residues. V gave up 4 bases and J gave up 4 bases, with 13 bases separating them. Germline CDR1 and CDR2: MGHDK and SYGVNS. Specified time point: cycle 4 day 1 (C4D1), after around six weeks of nivolumab. Each patient relapsed following autologous stem cell transplantation, and prior brentuximab vedotin exposure differed. About this clone: Antigen unknown.

Some clones are missing from TCRdb's copy, which holds only in-frame ones; the method was immunoSEQ multiplex PCR. The sample includes under 20,000 clones, over 75% of them seen just once. The receptor was derived from a human donor with classical Hodgkin lymphoma. The material was peripheral blood mononuclear cells (PBMCs), obtained before the fourth cycle of nivolumab. The chain is built from TRBV25-1 and TRBJ1-2; no definite D call. The CDR3: CASSGRPFPYGYTF. The CDR3 DNA reads as TGTGCCAGCAGTGGCCGACCTTTCCCCTATGGCTACACCTTC.